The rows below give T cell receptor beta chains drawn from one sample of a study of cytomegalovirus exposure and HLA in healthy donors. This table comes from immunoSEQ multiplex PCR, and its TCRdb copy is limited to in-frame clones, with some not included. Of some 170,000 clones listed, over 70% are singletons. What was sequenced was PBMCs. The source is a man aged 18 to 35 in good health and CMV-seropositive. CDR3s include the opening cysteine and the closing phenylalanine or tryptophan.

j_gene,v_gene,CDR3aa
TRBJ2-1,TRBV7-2,CASRFRASGSRGEQFF
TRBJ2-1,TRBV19,CASSIGSGGANEQFF
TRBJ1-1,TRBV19,CASIDKTNTEAFF
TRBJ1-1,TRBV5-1,CASSIGQGNTEAFF
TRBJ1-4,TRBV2,CASSELGQLNEKLFF
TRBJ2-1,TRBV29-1,CSVEQASYNEQFF
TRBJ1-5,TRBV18,CASSPGGQANQPQHF
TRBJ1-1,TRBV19,CASSGTANTEAFF
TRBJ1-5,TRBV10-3,CATRDRDSGQPQHF
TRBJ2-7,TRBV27,CASSTLRRQGQGNEQYF
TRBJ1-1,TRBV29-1,CSVRQGGNTEAFF
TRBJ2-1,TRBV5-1,CASSFRDSYNEQFF
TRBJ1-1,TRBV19,CASIYGGRSISEAFF
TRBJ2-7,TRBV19,CASSSGGGYEQYF
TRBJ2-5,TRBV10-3,CAISESGGLGETQYF